Shown below are 26 T cell receptor beta chains from a single sample sequenced in a study of human T cells and chemical hapten exposure listed by TCRdb under 2021. This specimen's time point label, per the study, means: patch test 2, 6 weeks after DPC sensitization. According to the study, the label for this sample's treatment or condition signals: therapeutic diphenylcyclopropenone sensitization with weekly scalp DPC. Library creation used RACE. The instrument given in TCRdb is NextSeq 500. TCRdb trimmed public reads at Q25 via fastp, called clones via MiXCR and kept in-frame beta chains. Under each unique CDR3 protein, matching rows form one entry showing the most common genes and DNA. A total of under 100,000 distinct CDR3 sequences appear in this sample, under 11% of them only once. Roughly 5% of the sample is taken by the ten largest. The source material was whole blood, sampled in connection with sensitization to the hapten diphenylcyclopropenone (DPC). These TCRs come from a woman aged 45 to 65 with alopecia areata. Some clones in this sample may be carry-over from other donors' samples.

This clonotype was observed at least ten times. This chain links TRBV29-1 with TRBJ2-1; weak D call: TRBD2 (6 bases). V shed 3 bases and J shed 7 bases, with 10 bases lying between them. Germline V CDR1 and CDR2: SQVTM, ANQGSEA. This CDR3 is 12 amino acids long. CDR3 nucleotides: TGCAGCGTTGAGGGGGGATGGAATGAGCAGTTCTTC. Protein: CSVEGGWNEQFF.

Only a few counts were recorded for this clonotype. DNA of the CDR3: TGTGCCAGCAGTTTAGGGGTGTATCCGCAGTATTTT. Translated: CASSLGVYPQYF. The chain links TRBV27 to TRBJ2-3; D is uncertain. Germline CDR1 MNHEY, CDR2 SMNVEV (reference sequence). The V end lost 2 bases, the J end lost 10 bases, and 10 bases lay between the germline ends. This CDR3 has 12 amino acids.

This sequence joins TRBV2 and TRBJ2-1; unclear D gene. CDR1 is SNHLY, CDR2 FYNNEI, per germline. The CDR3 loop spans 12 amino acids. The germline V and J ends were trimmed by 6 bases and 9 bases, with 12 bases remaining between them. The CDR3 nucleotides are TGTGCCAGCAGCGCGGCAGTGGGTGAGCAGTTCTTC. This translates into CASSAAVGEQFF. Combining the CDR3 with reference TRBV2 and TRBJ2-1 gives the whole variable domain EPEVTQTPSHQVTQMGQEVILRCVPISNHLYFYWYRQILGQKVEFLVSFYNNEISEKSEIFDDQFSVERPDGSNFTLKIRSTKLEDSAMYFCASSAAVGEQFFGPGTRLTVL.

This chain joins TRBV13 and TRBJ2-3; 13 bases map to TRBD2. Germline V CDR1 and CDR2: PRHDT, FYEKMQ (reference sequence). The ends lost 6 bases at V and 6 bases at J; junction bases unmatched: 9. The CDR3 has 16 residues. The CDR3: CASRPGTSGTWDTQYF. CDR3 DNA: TGTGCCAGCAGACCCGGGACTAGCGGGACATGGGATACGCAGTATTTT.

This clonotype was found many times. This chain joins TRBV20-1 and TRBJ2-3; a possible D gene is TRBD1 (6 bases). Germline lookup yields CDR1 DFQATT and CDR2 SNEGSKA (reference sequence). V was shortened by 6 bases and J by 5 bases, with 12 bases between the two germline ends. This CDR3 spans 12 amino acids. Written as DNA, the CDR3 is TGCAGTGCCTCAGGGGAAGAAGATACGCAGTATTTT. Translated: CSASGEEDTQYF.

This clonotype has more than one count but fewer than ten. This chain joins TRBV10-3 and TRBJ2-3; 10 bases agree with TRBD1. With V trimmed by 6 bases and J by 4 bases, 4 bases remained unmatched. The germline V gene encodes CDR1 ENHRY and CDR2 SYGVKD. The CDR3 contains 14 residues. The CDR3 DNA reads as TGTGCCATCAGCGGACAGGGGGGGGCAGATACGCAGTATTTT. Translation: CAISGQGGADTQYF.

There are many counts of this clonotype. The J gene is TRBJ2-7, the V gene TRBV7-2; D gene unclear. Germline V lookup: CDR1 SGHTA, CDR2 FQGNSA. V dropped 4 bases and J dropped 3 bases, with 7 bases sitting between them. This CDR3 region has 12 residues. CDR3: CASSYRSYEQYF. The CDR3 region has the DNA TGTGCCAGCAGCTATAGAAGCTACGAGCAGTACTTC.

This clonotype has only a few counts. The chain uses TRBV29-1 and TRBJ2-1; 8 bases align to TRBD1. Germline V CDR1 and CDR2: SQVTM, ANQGSEA. The CDR3 spans 12 residues. V was pared by 3 bases and J by 9 bases, with 4 bases of the junction left unmatched. The CDR3 here is CSVDRGPGEQFF. In nucleotides, the CDR3 is TGCAGCGTTGACAGGGGGCCGGGTGAGCAGTTCTTC.

The rearrangement uses TRBV7-9 and TRBJ1-1; D is possibly TRBD1 (6 bases). Germline CDR1 reads SEHNR; CDR2 reads FQNEAQ (reference sequence). CDR3 length equals 17 residues. V was clipped by 3 bases and J by 0 bases, with 17 bases between them. The CDR3 here is CASSFQRGGNMNTEAFF. As DNA, the CDR3 is TGTGCCAGCAGCTTTCAGAGAGGGGGGAATATGAACACTGAAGCTTTCTTT.

This clonotype was observed a handful of times. The chain uses TRBV2 and TRBJ2-2; tentatively, D is TRBD2 (5 bases). The germline CDR1 and CDR2 sequences are SNHLY and FYNNEI. Trimming pared 7 bases from V and 0 bases from J, leaving 9 bases between. CDR3 size: 14 residues. In DNA, the CDR3 is TGTGCCAGCATGATCGGGGCGAACACCGGGGAGCTGTTTTTT. It yields the protein CASMIGANTGELFF.

There are many counts of this clonotype. The V and J genes are TRBV5-1 and TRBJ1-5; D not resolved. Trimming pared 1 base from V and 7 bases from J, leaving 9 bases between. The germline V gene encodes CDR1 SGHRS and CDR2 YFSETQ. CDR3 length: 13 residues. CDR3 amino acids: CASSLMAGQPQHF. DNA for the CDR3: TGCGCCAGCAGCTTGATGGCGGGACAGCCCCAGCATTTT. The entire variable domain, with the rest obtained from reference TRBV5-1 and TRBJ1-5, is as follows: KAGVTQTPRYLIKTRGQQVTLSCSPISGHRSVSWYQQTPGQGLQFLFEYFSETQRNKGNFPGRFSGRQFSNSRSEMNVSTLELGDSALYLCASSLMAGQPQHFGDGTRLSIL.

In this sample, this clonotype turned up a few times. This sequence joins TRBV5-5 and TRBJ1-1; possibly TRBD1 for D (5 bases). Germline V gene sequence: CDR1 SGHKS, CDR2 YYEKEE (reference sequence). This CDR3 is 15 amino acids long. With 4 bases removed from V and 1 base from J, the gap between germline ends came to 14 bases. The CDR3 sequence: CASSTDMCGNTEAFF. The CDR3 DNA reads TGTGCCAGCAGCACGGACATGTGTGGGAACACTGAAGCTTTCTTT. The full variable domain, completed using reference TRBV5-5 and TRBJ1-1, is DAGVTQSPTHLIKTRGQQVTLRCSPISGHKSVSWYQQVLGQGPQFIFQYYEKEERGRGNFPDRFSARQFPNYSSELNVNALLLGDSALYLCASSTDMCGNTEAFFGQGTRLTVV.

The CDR3: CASVKYSGSTDTQYF. For the CDR3, the DNA is TGTGCCAGCGTGAAGTACAGCGGGAGCACAGATACGCAGTATTTT. The V gene is TRBV5-4, the J gene TRBJ2-3, with D maybe TRBD2 (6 bases). Germline V gene lookup returns CDR1 SGHNT and CDR2 YYREEE (reference sequence). This CDR3 is 15 amino acids long. Trimming took 7 bases from V and 0 from J, leaving 15 bases between them.

This CDR3 is CASSFHGRGSTDTQYF. The DNA of the CDR3 is TGTGCCAGCAGTTTTCATGGGCGGGGGAGCACAGATACGCAGTATTTT. This rearrangement joins TRBV28 to TRBJ2-3; TRBD2 agrees at 7 bases. Unmatched junction bases numbered 6, after V lost 3 bases and J lost 0 bases. The germline gives CDR1 MDHEN, CDR2 SYDVKM. This CDR3 contains 16 residues.

The chain couples TRBV20-1 to TRBJ1-3, with D perhaps TRBD1 (5 bases). In germline, CDR1 is DFQATT, CDR2 SNEGSKA (reference sequence). The length of the CDR3 is 13 residues. The ends were cut back, 3 bases at V and 3 bases at J, with 9 bases in the middle. The CDR3 bases are TGCAGTGCTAGTGAGACAGTTGGAAACACCATATATTTT. Its protein product is CSASETVGNTIYF.

This clonotype was counted only a few times. The chain employs TRBV7-2 and TRBJ1-3; 10 positions match TRBD1. This CDR3 region has 18 residues. V was clipped by 5 bases and J by 0 bases; unmatched bases: 10. The V gene's germline CDR1 is SGHTA and CDR2 FQGNSA. This CDR3 is CASSGAGTGVPSGNTIYF. The CDR3 DNA sequence: TGTGCCAGCAGCGGTGCCGGGACAGGGGTTCCCTCTGGAAACACCATATATTTT.

This chain connects TRBV11-2 to TRBJ1-1, with D hard to call. This CDR3 contains 13 residues. Per the germline V gene, CDR1 is SGHAT and CDR2 is FQNNGV. Between the trimmed V and J ends, which lost 3 bases and 0 bases, there was a span of 5 bases. Here the CDR3 reads CASSFRLNTEAFF. CDR3 coding DNA: TGTGCCAGCAGCTTCAGACTGAACACTGAAGCTTTCTTT.

Many counts were recorded for this clonotype. The chain has TRBV6-1 and TRBJ2-2, with a weak D call TRBD1 (6 bases). The V end lost 4 bases, the J end lost 4 bases, and 13 bases lay between the germline ends. CDR1 and CDR2 (germline): MNHNS, SASEGT. The CDR3 is 15 residues long. In nucleotides, the CDR3 is TGTGCCAGCAGTGGTCAGGGGCTGGGCACCGGGGAGCTGTTTTTT. The encoded protein is CASSGQGLGTGELFF.

The chain combines TRBV16 with TRBJ1-2; the match to TRBD1 covers 7 bases. Germline V gene data show CDR1 as KGHSY and CDR2 as FQNENV. With V trimmed by 2 bases and J by 3 bases, 0 bases remained unmatched. CDR3 length: 13 residues. CDR3: CASSQGTDYGYTF. CDR3 bases: TGTGCCAGCAGCCAAGGGACAGACTATGGCTACACCTTC.

In this sample, this clonotype turned up a few times. The V gene is TRBV20-1, the J gene TRBJ1-6; D gene unclear. Trimming stripped 1 base from V and 4 bases from J, with 11 bases between. CDR1 is DFQATT, CDR2 SNEGSKA, per germline (reference sequence). The CDR3 runs to 15 residues. The CDR3 reads CSARAAAGYNSPLHF. The CDR3 nucleotides are TGCAGTGCTAGAGCGGCAGCAGGTTATAATTCACCCCTCCACTTT.

This clonotype was seen more than once but under ten times. The rearrangement joins TRBV2 to TRBJ2-2; 9 bases line up with TRBD1. This CDR3 has 15 amino acids. With 7 bases clipped from V and 4 bases from J, the junction kept 7 bases outside the gene matches. The germline CDR1 and CDR2 sequences are SNHLY and FYNNEI. The CDR3 here is CASTLGQGLTGELFF. The CDR3 DNA sequence: TGTGCCAGCACTCTGGGACAGGGTCTCACCGGGGAGCTGTTTTTT.

A few counts support this clonotype. The chain couples TRBV27 to TRBJ2-7; 7 nucleotides line up with TRBD1. This CDR3 comprises 16 residues. CDR1 MNHEY and CDR2 SMNVEV come from the germline V gene (reference sequence). V was pared by 4 bases and J by 2 bases, with 11 bases of the junction left unmatched. CDR3 region: CASSSKMDRFTYEQYF. The CDR3 DNA reads TGTGCCAGCAGTTCGAAGATGGACAGGTTTACCTACGAGCAGTACTTC.

This clonotype was recorded many times. This chain uses TRBV27 with TRBJ2-3, with D unresolved. The CDR3 sequence is 13 residues long. CDR1 and CDR2 from the germline V gene are MNHEY and SMNVEV (reference sequence). V lost 1 base to trimming and J lost 4 bases, with 6 bases between them. CDR3 residues: CASSLLAADTQYF. The CDR3 DNA reads as TGTGCCAGCAGTTTATTGGCGGCAGATACGCAGTATTTT.

This clonotype was seen at least ten times. V is TRBV5-5 and J is TRBJ1-4; 7 nucleotides agree with TRBD1. After removal of 5 bases from V and 6 bases from J, the junction contained 10 bases not matched to a gene. The CDR3 covers 15 residues. Germline V gene lookup returns CDR1 SGHKS and CDR2 YYEKEE (reference sequence). CDR3 nucleotides: TGTGCCAGCAGTAGGACCACAGGGGATTATGAAAAACTGTTTTTT. Encoded protein: CASSRTTGDYEKLFF.

This chain links TRBV11-1 with TRBJ2-1, with D perhaps being TRBD1 or TRBD2 (5 bases each). The length of the CDR3 is 13 residues. The V gene's germline CDR1 is SGHAT and CDR2 FQDESV (reference sequence). Between the trimmed V and J ends, which lost 4 bases and 10 bases, there was a span of 14 bases. CDR3 in amino acids: CASSWGPSGEQFF. In DNA form, the CDR3 reads TGTGCCAGCAGCTGGGGACCCTCAGGGGAGCAGTTCTTC. Supplemented by reference TRBV11-1 and TRBJ2-1, the full variable domain reads EAEVAQSPRYKITEKSQAVAFWCDPISGHATLYWYRQILGQGPELLVQFQDESVVDDSQLPKDRFSAERLKGVDSTLKIQPAELGDSAMYLCASSWGPSGEQFFGPGTRLTVL.

This clonotype occurred many times. The chain carries TRBV27 and TRBJ2-3; D gene uncertain. V lost 3 bases and J lost 0, with 7 bases in between. Germline V gene data show CDR1 as MNHEY and CDR2 as SMNVEV (reference sequence). The CDR3 has 14 residues. CDR3 sequence (DNA): TGTGCCAGCAGTTTCCTTTCTAGCACAGATACGCAGTATTTT. It yields the protein CASSFLSSTDTQYF.